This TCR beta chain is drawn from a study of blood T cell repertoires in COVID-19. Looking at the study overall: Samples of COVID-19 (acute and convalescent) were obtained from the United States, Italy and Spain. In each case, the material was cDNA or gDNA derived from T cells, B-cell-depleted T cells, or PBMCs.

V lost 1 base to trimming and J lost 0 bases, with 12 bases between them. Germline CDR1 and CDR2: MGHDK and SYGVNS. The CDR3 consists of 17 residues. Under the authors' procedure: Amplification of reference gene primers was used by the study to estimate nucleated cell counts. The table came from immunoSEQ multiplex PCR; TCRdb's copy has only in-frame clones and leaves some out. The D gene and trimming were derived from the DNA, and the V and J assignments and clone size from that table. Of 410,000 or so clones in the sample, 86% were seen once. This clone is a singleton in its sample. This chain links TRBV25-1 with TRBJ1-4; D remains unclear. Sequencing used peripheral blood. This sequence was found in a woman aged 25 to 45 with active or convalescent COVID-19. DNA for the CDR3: TGTGCCAGCAGTGAATCTGGCCACGGGGCAACTAATGAAAAACTGTTTTTT. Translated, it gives CASSESGHGATNEKLFF.